This T cell receptor beta chain was captured in a study of tumor and adjacent non-tumor tissue in lung cancer. Study-level information: Patients comprised about a dozen adenocarcinoma, 2 squamous cell carcinoma and 1 small cell lung cancer. Each sample yielded approximately 4.2 million productive TCRbeta reads on average.

Overall study results and limits: Normal lung showed higher cumulative top 100 clone frequency than tumor.

As for this clonotype: The antigen is not known.

TCRbeta libraries were built with three rounds of nested PCR, modified from ARM-PCR. TCRdb reprocessed the multiplex PCR reads via MiXCR and lists one record per CDR3 protein. The table has tens of thousands of distinct CDR3 sequences, 60% to 65% seen once. No cell sorting was done before RNA was extracted from the tissue. The normal lung tissue was taken more than 3 cm from the tumor edge. Between August and November 2014, newly diagnosed, chemotherapy-naive lung cancer patients underwent thoracic surgery in China. The ends lost 9 bases at V and 3 bases at J; junction bases unmatched: 8. The CDR3 sequence is 14 residues long. Germline CDR1 and CDR2: SGHAT and FQNNGV.

This rearrangement joins TRBV11-2 to TRBJ2-1, with TRBD2 matching 7 bases. The clonotype was recovered from a woman in her thirties or forties with non-small cell lung cancer. The sequenced material came from distant non-tumor lung tissue. The CDR3 spells CASSIRTSYNEQFF. CDR3 DNA: TGTGCCAGTAGCATAAGGACTAGCTACAATGAGCAGTTCTTC.